The 29 T cell receptor beta chains reported below all come from one sample, sequenced in a study of T cell responses to AZD1222 COVID-19 vaccine. Sequencing was performed with immunoSEQ multiplex PCR; in TCRdb, only in-frame clones are kept and a portion is missing. Here the sample spans 94,000 or so clones, about nine tenths being singletons. The specimen was peripheral blood, collected on day 0 of AZD1222 vaccination. Every receptor here comes from an adult in good health.

The rearrangement uses TRBV19 and TRBJ1-3; D remains unclear. CDR3 length: 15 amino acids. V was cut by 3 bases and J by 0 bases, with 9 bases left in between. CDR1 and CDR2 from the germline V gene are LNHDA and SQIVND (reference sequence). CDR3 protein: CASSIVASSGNTIYF. In nucleotides, the CDR3 is TGTGCCAGTAGTATCGTAGCCAGCTCTGGAAACACCATATATTTT. The variable domain in full, with the rest retrieved from reference TRBV19 and TRBJ1-3, is DGGITQSPKYLFRKEGQNVTLSCEQNLNHDAMYWYRQDPGQGLRLIYYSQIVNDFQKGDIAEGYSVSREKKESFPLTVTSAQKNPTAFYLCASSIVASSGNTIYFGEGSWLTVV.

The rearrangement uses TRBV7-6 and TRBJ1-1; no reliable D call. CDR3 length: 13 amino acids. V was pared by 5 bases and J by 4 bases, with 11 bases between. From germline, CDR1 is SGHVS and CDR2 FNYEAQ. The CDR3 here is CASSEAGITEAFF. CDR3 in DNA: TGTGCCAGCAGCGAGGCGGGCATCACTGAAGCTTTCTTT.

This chain connects TRBV19 to TRBJ1-1; 8 nucleotides line up with TRBD1. J gave up 4 bases and V 3 bases, and 4 bases lay outside the gene matches. Germline lookup yields CDR1 LNHDA and CDR2 SQIVND (reference sequence). This CDR3 contains 14 residues. The CDR3 nucleotides are TGTGCCAGTAGTATCCAGGGGGCAGGCACTGAAGCTTTCTTT. This encodes CASSIQGAGTEAFF.

The table lists this clone with a few counts. This chain links TRBV2 with TRBJ1-2, with unresolved D. This CDR3 region has 15 residues. CDR1 is SNHLY and CDR2 is FYNNEI in the germline V gene. V gave up 0 bases and J gave up 2 bases, with 10 bases separating them. The DNA of the CDR3 is TGTGCCAGCAGTGAAGCGCTAACCGACAACTATGGCTACACCTTC. Residues: CASSEALTDNYGYTF.

The gene calls are TRBV7-2 and TRBJ1-1; unclear D gene. Trimming pared 1 base from V and 0 bases from J, leaving 15 bases between. There are 17 residues in the CDR3. Germline CDR1 SGHTA, CDR2 FQGNSA. CDR3 residues: CASSLGVDFLMNTEAFF. The CDR3 bases are TGTGCCAGCAGCTTAGGGGTGGATTTTCTAATGAACACTGAAGCTTTCTTT.

V usage is TRBV30 and J usage is TRBJ2-5; 9 positions agree with TRBD2. V lost 4 bases, J lost 5 bases, and 8 bases stayed unmatched. Per germline, CDR1 GTSNPN and CDR2 SVGIG (reference sequence). The CDR3 is 14 residues long. CDR3 loop: CAWNTGLAMETQYF. The CDR3, as DNA: TGTGCCTGGAATACGGGACTAGCAATGGAGACCCAGTACTTC.

The genes are TRBV9 and TRBJ1-2; the D is unclear. V was clipped by 3 bases and J by 3 bases, with 12 bases between them. The germline CDR1 and CDR2 sequences are SGDLS and YYNGEE. CDR3 length: 14 amino acids. The CDR3 sequence is CASSERPQHYGYTF. In DNA form, the CDR3 reads TGTGCCAGCAGCGAGCGTCCCCAGCACTATGGCTACACCTTC.

CDR3 bases: TGCAGTGCTAGTCCCTTACTAGCGGGGGGACCCTACGAGCAGTACTTC. It yields the protein CSASPLLAGGPYEQYF. The chain employs TRBV20-1 and TRBJ2-7; 12 bases agree with TRBD2. This CDR3 is 16 amino acids long. J lost 2 bases, V lost 3 bases, and 8 bases had no gene match. The germline V gene has CDR1 DFQATT and CDR2 SNEGSKA (reference sequence).

V gene TRBV28 combines with J gene TRBJ1-2; 7 bases map to TRBD1. The germline V gene encodes CDR1 MDHEN and CDR2 SYDVKM. J lost 6 bases, V lost 3 bases, and 1 base had no gene match. The CDR3 consists of 12 residues. The CDR3 spells CASSLTGNGYTF. The CDR3 nucleotides read TGTGCCAGCAGTTTGACAGGGAATGGCTACACCTTC.

The V gene is TRBV7-9, the J gene TRBJ1-2; TRBD1 aligns across 7 bases. Trimming took 5 bases from V and 8 from J; bases not matched to a gene: 14. This CDR3 has 15 amino acids. In germline, CDR1 is SEHNR, CDR2 FQNEAQ (reference sequence). CDR3 sequence reads: CASSPRGGQELGYTF. DNA of the CDR3: TGTGCCAGCAGCCCAAGGGGAGGACAGGAACTGGGCTACACCTTC.

The J gene is TRBJ1-6, the V gene TRBV2; possibly TRBD1 for D (6 bases). The V end was cut by 7 bases, the J end by 6 bases, with 19 bases between. CDR1 and CDR2 from the germline V gene are SNHLY and FYNNEI. The CDR3 is 16 amino acids. CDR3: CASIRTRGQTNSPLHF. CDR3 DNA: TGTGCCAGCATTCGAACCAGGGGACAAACTAATTCACCCCTCCACTTT.

The chain links TRBV6-6 to TRBJ2-1, with D possibly being TRBD1 (6 bases). Germline V CDR1 and CDR2: MNHNY, SVGAGI (reference sequence). The CDR3 length is 14 residues. V dropped 4 bases and J dropped 2 bases, with 9 bases sitting between them. The CDR3 loop reads CASSSEGAYNEQFF. CDR3 coding DNA: TGTGCCAGCAGTTCAGAGGGGGCCTACAATGAGCAGTTCTTC.

The chain recombines TRBV9 with TRBJ2-3; D gene ambiguous. Between the trimmed V and J ends, which lost 0 bases and 5 bases, there was a span of 7 bases. The length of the CDR3 is 13 residues. Germline assignment: CDR1 SGDLS and CDR2 YYNGEE. The CDR3 here is CASSVDREDTQYF. The CDR3 DNA follows: TGTGCCAGCAGCGTAGACCGAGAAGATACGCAGTATTTT.

This clone was detected once. The chain recombines TRBV7-6 with TRBJ2-1; D may be TRBD1 or TRBD2 (5 bases each). CDR1 is SGHVS, CDR2 FNYEAQ, per germline. The CDR3 runs to 16 residues. V was pared by 2 bases and J by 5 bases, with 16 bases between. Here the CDR3 DNA reads TGTGCCAGCAGCTTAAACCGGGACGGGATAGACAATGAGCAGTTCTTC. This encodes CASSLNRDGIDNEQFF.

The CDR3 DNA follows: TGTGCCAGCTGGGGGGGGGAGACCCAGTACTTC. As protein: CASWGGETQYF. The gene calls are TRBV28 and TRBJ2-5, with TRBD2 identical over 7 bases. Per germline, CDR1 MDHEN and CDR2 SYDVKM. Germline trimming cut 8 bases from V and 5 bases from J; bases unmatched to any gene: 2. The CDR3 has 11 residues.

As for this clone: Relative to the germline gene, one junction end is altered; a read error may explain this. The V gene is TRBV15, the J gene TRBJ1-6; the D gene is possibly TRBD1 (6 bases). The CDR3 is 16 amino acids. The V gene's germline CDR1 is LNHNV and CDR2 YYDKDF (reference sequence). The CDR3 bases are TGTGCCACCAGCAGAGATCCAGGGGTTTATACTTCACCCCTCCACTTT. Protein product: CATSRDPGVYTSPLHF.

This chain uses TRBV28 with TRBJ1-3; TRBD1 aligns across 8 bases. The CDR3 is made up of 15 amino acids. CDR1 and CDR2 from the germline V gene are MDHEN and SYDVKM. With V trimmed by 4 bases and J by 0 bases, 2 bases remained unmatched. This CDR3 reads CASSSGTGSGNTIYF. CDR3 nucleotides: TGTGCCAGCAGTTCCGGGACAGGCTCTGGAAACACCATATATTTT.

The chain combines TRBV19 with TRBJ1-1, with D possibly matching TRBD1 (6 bases). CDR3 size: 15 residues. CDR1 and CDR2 from the germline V gene are LNHDA and SQIVND (reference sequence). Trimming cost V 5 bases and J 1 base, with 14 bases left between them. The CDR3 protein is CASSVGGAWNTEAFF. The CDR3, as DNA: TGTGCCAGTAGTGTGGGGGGCGCTTGGAACACTGAAGCTTTCTTT.

V and J are TRBV9 and TRBJ2-3; 11 bases agree with TRBD2. V shed 0 bases, J shed 5 bases, and the junction held 8 bases outside the gene matches. The CDR3 is 17 amino acids. Germline loops: CDR1 SGDLS, CDR2 YYNGEE. The CDR3, as DNA: TGTGCCAGCAGCGTAGTAAAACTAGCGGGGGCGGGAGATACGCAGTATTTT. This encodes CASSVVKLAGAGDTQYF.

The rearrangement uses TRBV19 and TRBJ2-2; 8 bases match TRBD1. This CDR3 is built from 14 residues. Germline CDR1 and CDR2: LNHDA and SQIVND (reference sequence). The V and J ends lost 5 bases and 7 bases, in that order; junction bases with no gene match: 6. CDR3 in DNA: TGTGCCAGTAGTGAACAGGGGGGAAGCGGGGAGCTGTTTTTT. It is translated as CASSEQGGSGELFF.

The genes are TRBV12-3 or TRBV12-4 and TRBJ2-7, with 7 bases lining up with TRBD1. V shed 6 bases, J shed 2 bases, and the junction held 4 bases outside the gene matches. CDR3 length: 13 amino acids. CDR3 sequence (DNA): TGTGCCAGCAGACGGGACAGCCCCTACGAGCAGTACTTC. Its protein product is CASRRDSPYEQYF.

The gene calls are TRBV14 and TRBJ1-4; D is undetermined. This CDR3 has 12 residues. Trimming removed 1 base from V and 10 bases from J, with 7 bases in between. Germline V gene sequence: CDR1 SGHDN, CDR2 FVKESK. CDR3 bases: TGTGCCAGCAGCCAAGGTCGGGGAAAACTGTTTTTT. This codes for CASSQGRGKLFF.

CDR3: CASSYGGSIGELFF. DNA for the CDR3: TGTGCCAGTAGTTATGGAGGGTCTATCGGGGAGCTGTTTTTT. The chain couples TRBV19 to TRBJ2-2; the D gene is possibly TRBD2 (6 bases). This CDR3 comprises 14 residues. Germline values: CDR1 LNHDA, CDR2 SQIVND (reference sequence). V lost 5 bases and J 7 bases, leaving 14 bases between the germline ends.

This sequence joins TRBV5-5 and TRBJ1-2; tentatively, D is TRBD1 (6 bases). V lost 0 bases and J lost 4, with 13 bases in between. The CDR3 sequence is 15 residues long. Germline CDR1 is SGHKS and CDR2 is YYEKEE (reference sequence). The CDR3: CASSLAGGGSYGYTF. The CDR3 region has the DNA TGTGCCAGCAGCTTGGCGGGGGGCGGTAGCTATGGCTACACCTTC.

A note on this clone: Because the CDR3 is missing its conserved closing phenylalanine or tryptophan, this is likely a read error. The limits of the CDR3 on the DNA are not certain, so only TCRdb's listed CDR3 is given. The rearrangement uses TRBV30 and TRBJ2-7. Germline V gene data show CDR1 as GTSNPN and CDR2 as SVGIG (reference sequence). The CDR3 has 9 amino acids, counting both end residues. The CDR3 spells CAWSVEGFG.

This clone was counted a few times. The V gene is TRBV7-2, the J gene TRBJ2-7; 7 nucleotides line up with TRBD1. Germline CDR1 SGHTA, CDR2 FQGNSA. J gave up 4 bases and V 2 bases, and 8 bases lay outside the gene matches. The CDR3 extends over 15 amino acids. The CDR3 DNA reads TGTGCCAGCAGCTTAAGGACAGGAACCTCTTACGAGCAGTACTTC. Protein sequence: CASSLRTGTSYEQYF.

The chain carries TRBV9 and TRBJ2-1; 12 bases agree with TRBD2. Germline CDR1 reads SGDLS; CDR2 reads YYNGEE. There are 15 residues in the CDR3. V shed 4 bases, J shed 6 bases, and the junction held 5 bases outside the gene matches. The CDR3 sequence is CASSLWTSGANEQFF. For the CDR3, the DNA is TGTGCCAGCAGCTTATGGACTAGCGGGGCCAATGAGCAGTTCTTC.

V and J are TRBV4-1 and TRBJ1-5; 8 nucleotides match TRBD1. J lost 3 bases, V lost 0 bases, and 4 bases had no gene match. This CDR3 spans 16 amino acids. Germline lookup yields CDR1 MGHRA and CDR2 YSYEKL. The CDR3 DNA reads as TGCGCCAGCAGCCAAGAACCGGGACAGGCCAATCAGCCCCAGCATTTT. It translates to CASSQEPGQANQPQHF.

J is TRBJ1-1 and V is TRBV5-1; D might be TRBD1 (5 bases). From germline, CDR1 is SGHRS and CDR2 YFSETQ. The CDR3 spans 13 residues. Trimming removed 4 bases at V and 2 bases at J, with 9 bases between. CDR3 sequence (DNA): TGCGCCAGCAGCACCGACAGCAACACTGAAGCTTTCTTT. Translating gives CASSTDSNTEAFF. The variable domain in full, completed from reference TRBV5-1 and TRBJ1-1, reads KAGVTQTPRYLIKTRGQQVTLSCSPISGHRSVSWYQQTPGQGLQFLFEYFSETQRNKGNFPGRFSGRQFSNSRSEMNVSTLELGDSALYLCASSTDSNTEAFFGQGTRLTVV.